The following is a T cell receptor (beta chain) sequence with its context. As yet, its antigen is unknown. The data stem from a study of tumor-infiltrating lymphocytes in localized non-small cell lung cancer. Study results and limitations: No link was found between tumor T-cell fraction and recurrence-free survival.

Using immunoSEQ multiplex PCR, the repertoire was profiled, and TCRdb retains in-frame clones only, with some absent. This table has under 25,000 clones, 69% appearing once. The germline gives CDR1 MNHNY, CDR2 SVGAGI (reference sequence). V was pared by 4 bases and J by 7 bases, with 20 bases between. This CDR3 has 15 residues. The sequence was collected from a human donor with non-small cell lung cancer. Sequenced material: lung tumor tissue. The chain carries TRBV6-6 and TRBJ2-7, with TRBD2 as a possible D gene (6 bases). This CDR3 reads CASSSRDSLGKEQYF. CDR3 sequence (DNA): TGTGCCAGCAGTTCGCGGGACTCCTTGGGGAAAGAGCAGTACTTC.